Listed here are 21 T cell receptor beta chains from one sample, sequenced in a study of cytomegalovirus exposure and HLA in healthy donors. The PCR made use of 60 Vbeta and 13 Jbeta primers. The repertoire was sequenced with immunoSEQ multiplex PCR; TCRdb's copy has only in-frame clones and lacks some. Of approximately 52,000 clones in the sample, approximately 71% were seen once. The sample taken for sequencing was PBMCs. The receptors derive from a man aged 35 to 55 in good health and CMV-seropositive.

J is TRBJ2-1 and V is TRBV4-2; 7 bases agree with TRBD2. The CDR3 runs to 17 residues. Germline V gives CDR1 LGHNA, CDR2 YNFKEQ. V shed 0 bases, J shed 7 bases, and the junction held 12 bases outside the gene matches. Here the CDR3 reads CASSQDGIAGRLNEQFF. For the CDR3, the DNA is TGTGCCAGCAGCCAAGATGGAATAGCGGGTCGACTGAATGAGCAGTTCTTC.

The chain couples TRBV5-6 to TRBJ1-6; a possible D gene is TRBD1 (6 bases). V lost 0 bases to trimming and J lost 2 bases, with 12 bases between them. CDR3 length: 17 residues. Germline V gene lookup returns CDR1 SGHDT and CDR2 YYEEEE. CDR3 coding DNA: TGTGCCAGCAGCTTGGAGGCAGGGGACACCTATAATTCACCCCTCCACTTT. Its translation: CASSLEAGDTYNSPLHF.

This clone was picked up a small number of times. V usage is TRBV7-8 and J usage is TRBJ1-1; D gene ambiguous. Trimming removed 6 bases at V and 3 bases at J, with 14 bases between. CDR1 is SGHVS, CDR2 FQNEAQ, per germline. This CDR3 has 14 residues. CDR3 loop: CASSYMVSDTEAFF. DNA for the CDR3: TGTGCCAGCAGTTATATGGTGTCGGACACTGAAGCTTTCTTT. The full variable domain, its missing parts supplied by reference TRBV7-8 and TRBJ1-1, is GAGVSQSPRYKVAKRGQDVALRCDPISGHVSLFWYQQALGQGPEFLTYFQNEAQLDKSGLPSDRFFAERPEGSVSTLKIQRTQQEDSAVYLCASSYMVSDTEAFFGQGTRLTVV.

The chain is built from TRBV9 and TRBJ1-3; the D is unclear. Trimming took 4 bases from V and 4 from J, leaving 12 bases between them. CDR1 and CDR2 from the germline V gene are SGDLS and YYNGEE. This CDR3 has 14 residues. CDR3: CASSYYDGGNTIYF. CDR3 DNA sequence: TGTGCCAGCAGCTACTACGACGGCGGAAACACCATATATTTT.

This chain links TRBV5-4 with TRBJ1-4, with 7 nucleotides matching TRBD1. Germline CDR1 is SGHNT and CDR2 is YYREEE (reference sequence). This CDR3 has 14 amino acids. The V gene end was trimmed by 0 bases and the J gene end by 7 bases; junction bases not matched to a gene: 3. The CDR3 DNA is TGTGCCAGCAGCTTGGGACAGGGTCGTGAAAAACTGTTTTTT. Its translation is CASSLGQGREKLFF.

The CDR3 region has the DNA TGTGCCAGCAGTGAAGTACGGGGTTCCTATGGCTACACCTTC. This translates into CASSEVRGSYGYTF. This sequence joins TRBV6-1 and TRBJ1-2, with D uncertain. Trimming removed 1 base from V and 4 bases from J, with 10 bases in between. In germline, CDR1 is MNHNS, CDR2 SASEGT. The CDR3 length is 14 residues.

The V and J genes are TRBV5-6 and TRBJ2-1, with D perhaps TRBD1 (5 bases). V was cut by 4 bases and J by 7 bases, with 18 bases left in between. CDR1 and CDR2 from the germline V gene are SGHDT and YYEEEE. This CDR3 contains 15 residues. CDR3 sequence: CASSPLYLAGNEQFF. Written as DNA, the CDR3 is TGTGCCAGCAGCCCCCTCTACTTGGCAGGGAATGAGCAGTTCTTC.

The genes are TRBV15 and TRBJ1-1; 9 bases map to TRBD1. Germline CDR1 reads LNHNV; CDR2 reads YYDKDF (reference sequence). V lost 3 bases and J lost 5; bases outside the gene matches: 4. CDR3 length: 14 residues. This CDR3 reads CATSRGQGITEAFF. The CDR3 nucleotides read TGTGCCACCAGCAGGGGACAGGGAATAACTGAAGCTTTCTTT.

The V call is TRBV2, the J call TRBJ2-1; 9 positions match TRBD2. Germline lookup yields CDR1 SNHLY and CDR2 FYNNEI. J gave up 4 bases and V 6 bases, and 4 bases lay outside the gene matches. This CDR3 contains 14 residues. Written as DNA, the CDR3 is TGTGCCAGCAGGCGAGCGGGGGGTTACAATGAGCAGTTCTTC. It codes for CASRRAGGYNEQFF.

The chain has TRBV7-8 and TRBJ1-6, with D tentatively TRBD1 (6 bases). Germline V lookup: CDR1 SGHVS, CDR2 FQNEAQ. This CDR3 has 21 amino acids. V was clipped by 1 base and J by 7 bases, with 29 bases between them. The CDR3 sequence is CASSLGRDRKGASSENSPLHF. In DNA, the CDR3 is TGTGCCAGCAGCTTAGGCCGTGACAGGAAAGGAGCTAGTTCCGAAAATTCACCCCTCCACTTT.

The CDR3 DNA sequence: TGCGCCAGCAGCCAAGGACAGGGATGGTACGATACTGAAGCTTTCTTT. Translated, it gives CASSQGQGWYDTEAFF. The J gene is TRBJ1-1, the V gene TRBV4-1; 7 bases map to TRBD1. V trimming: 1 base; J trimming: 5 bases; junction bases outside the gene matches: 10. This CDR3 region has 16 residues. Germline V lookup: CDR1 MGHRA, CDR2 YSYEKL.

In its sample, this clone was seen once. V gene TRBV4-3 combines with J gene TRBJ1-1; no clear D. This CDR3 region has 14 residues. The V end was cut by 0 bases, the J end by 6 bases, with 11 bases between. Germline V gene sequence: CDR1 LGHNA, CDR2 YSLEER. CDR3 DNA: TGCGCCAGCAGCCAAGAGGTATCGCGTTCTGAAGCTTTCTTT. This encodes CASSQEVSRSEAFF.

The chain links TRBV5-4 to TRBJ2-7; D possibly corresponds to TRBD1 (6 bases). The germline V gene encodes CDR1 SGHNT and CDR2 YYREEE (reference sequence). V lost 1 base and J 2 bases, leaving 13 bases between the germline ends. The CDR3 sequence is 15 residues long. CDR3 coding DNA: TGTGCCAGCAGCTTGAGCAGGGGATTAACCTACGAGCAGTACTTC. Amino acids: CASSLSRGLTYEQYF. Together with reference TRBV5-4 and TRBJ2-7, the CDR3 gives the full variable domain: ETGVTQSPTHLIKTRGQQVTLRCSSQSGHNTVSWYQQALGQGPQFIFQYYREEENGRGNFPPRFSGLQFPNYSSELNVNALELDDSALYLCASSLSRGLTYEQYFGPGTRLTVT.

This sequence joins TRBV19 and TRBJ1-6; 7 nucleotides align to TRBD1. Losses at the gene ends were 7 bases for V and 0 bases for J; bases not matched to a gene: 3. This CDR3 is 15 amino acids long. Per germline, CDR1 LNHDA and CDR2 SQIVND (reference sequence). In nucleotides, the CDR3 is TGTGCCAGTACCGACAGGGCCTCCTATAATTCACCCCTCCACTTT. Translated, it gives CASTDRASYNSPLHF. The full variable domain, rest sourced from reference TRBV19 and TRBJ1-6, is DGGITQSPKYLFRKEGQNVTLSCEQNLNHDAMYWYRQDPGQGLRLIYYSQIVNDFQKGDIAEGYSVSREKKESFPLTVTSAQKNPTAFYLCASTDRASYNSPLHFGNGTRLTVT.

The table lists this clone with a count of one. V usage is TRBV5-4 and J usage is TRBJ1-5; a possible D gene is TRBD1 (6 bases). Germline V gene sequence: CDR1 SGHNT, CDR2 YYREEE (reference sequence). The V end was cut by 4 bases, the J end by 4 bases, with 12 bases between. The CDR3 is 14 residues long. CDR3 DNA: TGTGCCAGCAGCCTACAGGGCGGTAATCAGCCCCAGCATTTT. Its protein product is CASSLQGGNQPQHF. The whole variable domain, remainder taken from reference TRBV5-4 and TRBJ1-5, is ETGVTQSPTHLIKTRGQQVTLRCSSQSGHNTVSWYQQALGQGPQFIFQYYREEENGRGNFPPRFSGLQFPNYSSELNVNALELDDSALYLCASSLQGGNQPQHFGDGTRLSIL.

The V call is TRBV6-1, the J call TRBJ2-1; TRBD2 aligns across 13 bases. The germline V gene has CDR1 MNHNS and CDR2 SASEGT. The length of the CDR3 is 15 residues. After removal of 7 bases from V and 4 bases from J, the junction contained 4 bases not matched to a gene. In DNA form, the CDR3 reads TGTGCCAGCACCTTACTAGCGGGGGGGTACAATGAGCAGTTCTTC. Protein product: CASTLLAGGYNEQFF.

The V call is TRBV5-1, the J call TRBJ1-1, with D unclear. Per the germline V gene, CDR1 is SGHRS and CDR2 is YFSETQ. There are 13 residues in the CDR3. Trimming left V 4 bases short and J 2 bases short, with 9 bases between. CDR3 residues: CASSQLTNTEAFF. CDR3 coding DNA: TGCGCCAGCAGCCAACTAACAAACACTGAAGCTTTCTTT.

CDR3 nucleotide sequence: TGTGCCAGCTGTTGGGACAGGGGCCGACAAGAGACCCAGTACTTC. Translating it yields CASCWDRGRQETQYF. V usage is TRBV18 and J usage is TRBJ2-5, with 10 bases matching TRBD1. This CDR3 contains 15 residues. In germline, CDR1 is KGHSH, CDR2 LQKENI. Germline trimming cut 7 bases from V and 2 bases from J; bases unmatched to any gene: 7.

This clone was picked up a small number of times. V and J are TRBV7-2 and TRBJ1-5; D perhaps matches TRBD1 (5 bases). The CDR3 sequence is 13 residues long. Looked up from germline, CDR1 is SGHTA and CDR2 is FQGNSA. V was pared by 8 bases and J by 1 base, with 9 bases between. The CDR3 reads CASRRGSNQPQHF. DNA of the CDR3: TGTGCCAGCCGCCGGGGGAGCAATCAGCCCCAGCATTTT. Full variable domain (remainder filled in from reference TRBV7-2 and TRBJ1-5): GAGVSQSPSNKVTEKGKDVELRCDPISGHTALYWYRQSLGQGLEFLIYFQGNSAPDKSGLPSDRFSAERTGGSVSTLTIQRTQQEDSAVYLCASRRGSNQPQHFGDGTRLSIL.

This sequence joins TRBV25-1 and TRBJ2-5; D is possibly TRBD2 (5 bases). CDR1 and CDR2 from the germline V gene are MGHDK and SYGVNS. V lost 6 bases to trimming and J lost 4 bases, with 21 bases between them. The CDR3 covers 16 residues. The CDR3 loop reads CASRPGRTSVGETQYF. DNA of the CDR3: TGTGCCAGCAGGCCGGGAAGAACATCGGTCGGAGAGACCCAGTACTTC.

This clone was recorded a few times. V gene TRBV6-1 combines with J gene TRBJ1-5; D perhaps matches TRBD1 (5 bases). V shed 1 base and J shed 3 bases, with 10 bases lying between them. Germline loops: CDR1 MNHNS, CDR2 SASEGT. The CDR3 spans 15 residues. Here the CDR3 DNA reads TGTGCCAGCAGTGAAGTTGGGGCGGTCAATCAGCCCCAGCATTTT. Translated, it gives CASSEVGAVNQPQHF.